This TCR beta chain was sequenced during a study of T-cell memory formation after mild COVID-19. General study results and limits: Second-wave clones peaking on day 37 lacked confirmed SARS-CoV-2 specificity.

TCRalpha and TCRbeta libraries used 5'RACE with constant-segment primers and UMIs. TCRdb redid the calling of the 5' RACE reads with MiXCR, one entry per CDR3 protein. The repertoire holds about 100,000 distinct CDR3 sequences, 8.5% to 14% seen once, with more than 35% in the top ten. Germline V CDR1 and CDR2: SQVTM, ANQGSEA. V shed 0 bases and J 5 bases; nucleotides not matched to a gene: 3. The CDR3 totals 13 residues. This clonotype appeared a few times. Its antigen is unknown. V is TRBV29-1 and J is TRBJ1-2; TRBD1 matches 7 bases. Sequencing was performed on PBMCs or a T cell subset sorted from them (not recorded which). The TCR originated in a man younger than 35 who had mild COVID-19 (a few samples of this study predate the infection). Cell type and time point are not known. The CDR3 spells CSVEEPGGYGYTF. The CDR3 DNA reads TGCAGCGTTGAAGAGCCAGGGGGATATGGCTACACCTTC.